The 26 T cell receptor beta chains in this list originate from one sample, sequenced in a study of post-analysis software for immune sequencing data. These receptors lack a known antigen. Whole-study results and caveats: The five TRBV segments detected at higher frequency in patients than in controls included TRBV5-6, TRBV5-1 and TRBV20-1.

Unique molecular identifiers were present in the TCR beta cDNA libraries. TCRdb independently ran MiXCR on the PCR reads; one entry per CDR3 protein. The table lists 650,000 to 850,000 distinct CDR3 sequences, 40% to 55% of them singletons. The specimen sequenced was blood. All receptors come from a girl aged 10 to 17 with multiple sclerosis.

This rearrangement joins TRBV7-6 to TRBJ2-5, with 7 bases fitting TRBD2. J lost 5 bases, V lost 6 bases, and 12 bases had no gene match. The germline V gene has CDR1 SGHVS and CDR2 FNYEAQ. The CDR3 extends over 15 amino acids. As DNA, the CDR3 is TGTGCCAGCAGTGACAGCCCGACTAGCTGGGAGACCCAGTACTTC. It yields the protein CASSDSPTSWETQYF.

This clonotype was counted between two and nine times. The chain combines TRBV4-1 with TRBJ2-2; TRBD2 matches at 14 bases. The CDR3 consists of 18 residues. Per the germline V gene, CDR1 is MGHRA and CDR2 is YSYEKL. V trimming: 0 bases; J trimming: 3 bases; junction bases outside the gene matches: 3. DNA of the CDR3: TGCGCCAGCAGCCAAGAGACTAGCGGGAGGGAGGACACCGGGGAGCTGTTTTTT. Its protein product is CASSQETSGREDTGELFF.

The chain uses TRBV24-1 and TRBJ2-1, with a tentative D call TRBD2 (6 bases). The CDR3 covers 15 residues. CDR1 is KGHDR, CDR2 SFDVKD, per germline. V lost 5 bases, J lost 7 bases, and 17 bases lay in between. The CDR3 is CATSGGLGRRNEQFF. CDR3 bases: TGTGCCACCAGTGGGGGACTCGGACGGCGGAATGAGCAGTTCTTC.

This rearrangement joins TRBV4-2 to TRBJ1-1; 8 bases are a match to TRBD1. With 0 bases clipped from V and 1 base from J, the junction kept 10 bases outside the gene matches. CDR1 and CDR2 from the germline V gene are LGHNA and YNFKEQ. The CDR3 length is 18 residues. The CDR3 is CASSQETRPGTGNTEAFF. CDR3 coding DNA: TGTGCCAGCAGCCAAGAGACTCGTCCCGGGACAGGGAACACTGAAGCTTTCTTT.

This clonotype was seen a few times. DNA of the CDR3: TGCGCCAGCAGCCAAGACCCGGGGGCAGGTGACGAGCAGTACTTC. Amino acids: CASSQDPGAGDEQYF. V usage is TRBV4-1 and J usage is TRBJ2-7; D is tentatively TRBD1 or TRBD2 (6 bases each). The V end lost 0 bases, the J end lost 5 bases, and 14 bases lay between the germline ends. The CDR3 is made up of 15 amino acids. From germline, CDR1 is MGHRA and CDR2 YSYEKL.

A remark on this clonotype: One end of the junction fails to match germline, which may point to a read error. The chain uses TRBV29-1 and TRBJ2-7; TRBD2 matches at 8 bases. CDR3 length: 12 residues. Germline CDR1 reads SQVTM; CDR2 reads ANQGSEA. The DNA of the CDR3 is TGCGGCGTTCGACTAGCGAGCTACGAGCAGTACTTC. Encoded protein: CGVRLASYEQYF.

The chain uses TRBV6-1 and TRBJ2-1, with 8 nucleotides matching TRBD2. This CDR3 region has 15 residues. CDR1 and CDR2 (germline): MNHNS, SASEGT. After removal of 3 bases from V and 4 bases from J, the junction contained 5 bases not matched to a gene. The CDR3 DNA reads TGTGCCAGCAGTGAGCGGGAGGAAGGGTACAATGAGCAGTTCTTC. It translates to CASSEREEGYNEQFF.

This clonotype was counted a few times. The chain uses TRBV7-2 and TRBJ1-5; 11 nucleotides line up with TRBD1. The CDR3 runs to 16 residues. Unmatched junction bases numbered 7, after V lost 5 bases and J lost 4 bases. The V gene's germline CDR1 is SGHTA and CDR2 FQGNSA. CDR3 DNA sequence: TGTGCCAGCAGCCGTGGACAGGGGGCATGGAATCAGCCCCAGCATTTT. It yields the protein CASSRGQGAWNQPQHF.

In its sample, this clonotype was seen a few times. This rearrangement joins TRBV6-4 to TRBJ1-1, with D unresolved. Germline-derived CDR1 and CDR2 are MRHNA and SNTAGT. The CDR3 runs 14 residues. Trimming shortened V by 6 bases and J by 1 base, and 12 bases separated the two germline ends. In DNA, the CDR3 is TGTGCCAGCAGCGCCAACTACGGGAACACTGAAGCTTTCTTT. Protein product: CASSANYGNTEAFF.

V is TRBV11-2 and J is TRBJ2-3; D unclear. Germline CDR1 and CDR2: SGHAT and FQNNGV. The CDR3 length is 13 residues. The ends were cut back, 4 bases at V and 2 bases at J, with 7 bases in the middle. The CDR3 region is CASSSVFTDTQYF. In DNA form, the CDR3 reads TGTGCCAGCAGCTCAGTTTTCACAGATACGCAGTATTTT.

The chain is built from TRBV29-1 and TRBJ2-1; no clear D gene. This CDR3 is 14 amino acids long. Trimming removed 2 bases at V and 8 bases at J, with 16 bases between. Germline assignment: CDR1 SQVTM and CDR2 ANQGSEA. Here the CDR3 DNA reads TGCAGCGTTGAACTGGGAAAGGGTAGGGATGAGCAGTTCTTC. Its protein is CSVELGKGRDEQFF.

The chain carries TRBV6-5 and TRBJ1-4, with 8 bases that match TRBD1. Germline V lookup: CDR1 MNHEY, CDR2 SVGAGI. The CDR3 is 13 amino acids. With V trimmed by 5 bases and J by 7 bases, 3 bases remained unmatched. CDR3 DNA sequence: TGTGCCAGCAGTCCTCAGGGGGCTGAAAAACTGTTTTTT. This codes for CASSPQGAEKLFF.

The chain carries TRBV28 and TRBJ1-5, with no clear D. The V end was cut by 8 bases, the J end by 1 base, with 9 bases between. The CDR3 is 13 residues long. The germline gives CDR1 MDHEN, CDR2 SYDVKM. The CDR3 here is CASLSRSNQPQHF. Written as DNA, the CDR3 is TGTGCCAGCTTGTCAAGAAGCAATCAGCCCCAGCATTTT.

The chain is built from TRBV20-1 and TRBJ2-5, with no clear D. CDR1 is DFQATT and CDR2 is SNEGSKA in the germline V gene (reference sequence). V gave up 5 bases and J gave up 6 bases, with 16 bases separating them. This CDR3 has 13 amino acids. CDR3: CSAYIRTSQTQYF. For the CDR3, the DNA is TGCAGTGCTTATATACGGACCTCCCAGACCCAGTACTTC.

V is TRBV5-6 and J is TRBJ2-1, with 12 bases fitting TRBD2. Trimming at V came to 3 bases and at J to 5 bases, leaving 6 bases not matched to a gene. This CDR3 is built from 16 residues. Germline V gene sequence: CDR1 SGHDT, CDR2 YYEEEE. The CDR3 sequence: CASSSARTSGNNEQFF. CDR3 sequence (DNA): TGTGCCAGCAGCTCAGCCCGGACTAGCGGGAACAATGAGCAGTTCTTC.

V is TRBV24-1 and J is TRBJ2-4; no reliable D call. The DNA end lines up better with TRBJ2-5; the J call may be wrong. Germline V lookup: CDR1 KGHDR, CDR2 SFDVKD. The CDR3 spans 15 residues. The CDR3, as DNA: TGTGCCACCAGTGATGTGACGGAGTCCCCGGGGACCCAGTACTTC. This encodes CATSDVTESPGTQYF.

The rearrangement links TRBV20-1 to TRBJ2-1; 10 bases line up with TRBD1. Losses at the gene ends were 0 bases for V and 10 bases for J; bases not matched to a gene: 9. The CDR3 has 15 amino acids. Germline V gene sequence: CDR1 DFQATT, CDR2 SNEGSKA (reference sequence). In DNA form, the CDR3 reads TGCAGTGCTAGAGATTGGGGGACAGGGGAAGAGGAGCAGTTCTTC. Residues: CSARDWGTGEEEQFF.

A few counts support this clonotype. The CDR3 loop reads CASSPGTGGSGEQFF. The CDR3 DNA sequence: TGCGCCAGCAGCCCCGGGACAGGGGGCTCTGGGGAGCAGTTCTTC. The chain recombines TRBV4-3 with TRBJ2-1; 12 bases are a match to TRBD1. Per germline, CDR1 LGHNA and CDR2 YSLEER. CDR3 length: 15 amino acids. Trimming removed 4 bases from V and 10 bases from J; junction bases left unmatched: 8.

CDR3 DNA sequence: TGTGCCAGCAGCCCCCGGGGCGAGGGAGGTGCGGATACGCAGTATTTT. The encoded protein is CASSPRGEGGADTQYF. The V gene is TRBV7-9, the J gene TRBJ2-3; D may be TRBD2 (6 bases). V lost 5 bases, J lost 6 bases, and 21 bases lay in between. Looked up from germline, CDR1 is SEHNR and CDR2 is FQNEAQ (reference sequence). This CDR3 comprises 16 residues.

A few counts support this clonotype. V usage is TRBV12-3 or TRBV12-4 and J usage is TRBJ2-1; 9 bases align to TRBD1. The CDR3 is 16 residues long. V shed 4 bases and J 3 bases; nucleotides not matched to a gene: 7. This chain's CDR3 is CASSSTPGQGYNEQFF. The CDR3, as DNA: TGTGCCAGCAGTTCTACACCGGGACAGGGCTACAATGAGCAGTTCTTC.

CDR3 bases: TGTGCCAGCAGTGGCCGGGAGCAGTTCTTC. Its translation is CASSGREQFF. The rearrangement links TRBV2 to TRBJ2-1; D is unclear. Trimming left V 4 bases short and J 10 bases short, with 5 bases between. This CDR3 spans 10 amino acids. In germline, CDR1 is SNHLY, CDR2 FYNNEI.

The chain has TRBV12-3 or TRBV12-4 and TRBJ2-4; possible D gene TRBD1, 5 bases. The J call is doubtful: the DNA matches TRBJ2-5 better. The CDR3 totals 14 residues. CDR3 in DNA: TGTGCCAGCAGTTTTCGCAGGGTGGTGGAGACCCAGTACTTC. It encodes CASSFRRVVETQYF.

V and J are TRBV27 and TRBJ2-3; the D gene is possibly TRBD1 (6 bases). This CDR3 has 15 residues. Trimming cost V 3 bases and J 10 bases, with 20 bases left between them. The V gene's germline CDR1 is MNHEY and CDR2 SMNVEV (reference sequence). The CDR3 DNA is TGTGCCAGCAGTTTGCGACAGGTTGGGGCGGTGGCGCAGTATTTT. Protein product: CASSLRQVGAVAQYF.

This clonotype was picked up a small number of times. The genes are TRBV10-3 and TRBJ2-5; D is perhaps TRBD2 (5 bases). This CDR3 comprises 12 residues. Germline V lookup: CDR1 ENHRY, CDR2 SYGVKD. Deletions cut 11 bases from V and 2 bases from J, with 12 bases between. The CDR3 sequence: CASGRGQETQYF. CDR3 coding DNA: TGTGCCTCAGGCCGGGGTCAAGAGACCCAGTACTTC.

The chain links TRBV5-1 to TRBJ2-6, with 8 bases fitting TRBD2. V lost 1 base, J lost 0 bases, and 6 bases stayed unmatched. CDR3 size: 18 residues. Germline V gives CDR1 SGHRS, CDR2 YFSETQ. CDR3 in amino acids: CASSLSGGPHSGANVLTF. As DNA, the CDR3 is TGCGCCAGCAGCTTGTCGGGGGGGCCCCACTCTGGGGCCAACGTCCTGACTTTC.

The rearrangement uses TRBV5-1 and TRBJ1-1, with D perhaps matching TRBD1 (5 bases). CDR1 is SGHRS and CDR2 is YFSETQ in the germline V gene. The CDR3 sequence is 13 residues long. Trimming took 1 base from V and 7 from J, leaving 11 bases between them. Here the CDR3 reads CASSLTGTFEAFF. The CDR3 DNA reads TGCGCCAGCAGCTTGACGGGGACCTTTGAAGCTTTCTTT. Full variable domain (outside the CDR3, taken from reference TRBV5-1 and TRBJ1-1): KAGVTQTPRYLIKTRGQQVTLSCSPISGHRSVSWYQQTPGQGLQFLFEYFSETQRNKGNFPGRFSGRQFSNSRSEMNVSTLELGDSALYLCASSLTGTFEAFFGQGTRLTVV.